This T cell receptor (beta chain) was identified during a study of blood T cell repertoires in COVID-19. As processed by the authors: Reference gene primer amplification gave nucleated cell count estimates. Clones were read by immunoSEQ multiplex PCR, and TCRdb kept only the in-frame ones, dropping some. The V and J calls and clone size come from that table; D and trimming were worked out from the DNA. Of about 210,000 clones in the sample, approximately 90% are singletons; the top ten hold about 6%. The CDR3 spans 12 residues. The ends were cut back, 7 bases at V and 5 bases at J, with 9 bases in the middle. Germline V CDR1 and CDR2: LNHDA, SQIVND (reference sequence).

This sequence was found in a man aged 55 to 70 who had recovered from COVID-19. The V gene is TRBV19, the J gene TRBJ1-5; D is unresolved. Specimen: peripheral blood. The CDR3 coding sequence is TGTGCCAGTACGGACGGGGATCAGCCCCAGCATTTT. Translation gives CASTDGDQPQHF.